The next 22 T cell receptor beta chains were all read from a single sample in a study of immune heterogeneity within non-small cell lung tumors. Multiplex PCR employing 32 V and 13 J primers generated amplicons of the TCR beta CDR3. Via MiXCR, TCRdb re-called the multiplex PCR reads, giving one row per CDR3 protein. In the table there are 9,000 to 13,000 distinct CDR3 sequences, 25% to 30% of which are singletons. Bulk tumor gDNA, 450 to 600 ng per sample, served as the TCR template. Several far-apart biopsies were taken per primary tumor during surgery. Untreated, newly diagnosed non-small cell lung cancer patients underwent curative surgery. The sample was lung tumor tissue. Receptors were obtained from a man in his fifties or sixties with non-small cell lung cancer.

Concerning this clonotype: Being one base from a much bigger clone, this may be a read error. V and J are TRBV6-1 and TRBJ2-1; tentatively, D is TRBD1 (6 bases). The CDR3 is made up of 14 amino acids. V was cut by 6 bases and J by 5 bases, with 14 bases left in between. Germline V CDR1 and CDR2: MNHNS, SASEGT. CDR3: CASRHGQPNNEQFF. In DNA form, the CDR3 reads TGTGCCAGCAGACATGGACAGCCCAACAATGAGCAGTTCTTC.

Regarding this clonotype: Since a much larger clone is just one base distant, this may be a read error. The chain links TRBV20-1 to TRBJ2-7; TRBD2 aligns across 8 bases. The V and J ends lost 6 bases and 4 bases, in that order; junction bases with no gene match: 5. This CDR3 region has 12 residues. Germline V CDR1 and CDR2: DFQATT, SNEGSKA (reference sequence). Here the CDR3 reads CSALGLGYEQYF. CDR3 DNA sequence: TGCAGTGCCCTGGGACTAGGGTACGAGCAGTACTTC.

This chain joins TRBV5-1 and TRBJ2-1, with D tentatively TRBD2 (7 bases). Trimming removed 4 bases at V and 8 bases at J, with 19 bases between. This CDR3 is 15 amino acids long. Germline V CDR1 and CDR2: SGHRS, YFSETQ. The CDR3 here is CASSEAGGPWDEQFF. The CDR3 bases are TGCGCCAGCAGCGAAGCCGGGGGGCCTTGGGATGAGCAGTTCTTC.

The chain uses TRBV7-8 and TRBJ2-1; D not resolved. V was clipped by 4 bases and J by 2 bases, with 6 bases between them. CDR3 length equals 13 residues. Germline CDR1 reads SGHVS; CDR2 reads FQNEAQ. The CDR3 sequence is CASSSPPYNEQFF. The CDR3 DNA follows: TGTGCCAGCAGCTCCCCCCCCTACAATGAGCAGTTCTTC.

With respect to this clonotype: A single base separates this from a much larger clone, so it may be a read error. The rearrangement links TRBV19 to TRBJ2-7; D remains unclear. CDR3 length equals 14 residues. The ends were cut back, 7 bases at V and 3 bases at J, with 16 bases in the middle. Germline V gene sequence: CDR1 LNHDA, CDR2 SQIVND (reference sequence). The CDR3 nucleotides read TGTGCCAGTATGACGACGGACGGCTTCTACGAGCAGTACTTC. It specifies CASMTTDGFYEQYF.

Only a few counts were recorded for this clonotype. The DNA of the CDR3 is TGTGCCAGCAGCCCGGGACTAGCGGGAAACGATGAGCAGTTCTTC. As protein: CASSPGLAGNDEQFF. The rearrangement uses TRBV6-4 and TRBJ2-1, with 13 nucleotides matching TRBD2. From germline, CDR1 is MRHNA and CDR2 SNTAGT. This CDR3 spans 15 amino acids. The V and J ends lost 6 bases and 8 bases, in that order; junction bases with no gene match: 7.

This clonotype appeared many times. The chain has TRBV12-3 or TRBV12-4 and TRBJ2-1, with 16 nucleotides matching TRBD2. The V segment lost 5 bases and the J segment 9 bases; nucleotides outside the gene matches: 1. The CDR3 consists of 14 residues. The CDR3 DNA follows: TGTGCCAGCAGTGGGACTAGCGGGAGGGTTGAGCAGTTCTTC. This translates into CASSGTSGRVEQFF.

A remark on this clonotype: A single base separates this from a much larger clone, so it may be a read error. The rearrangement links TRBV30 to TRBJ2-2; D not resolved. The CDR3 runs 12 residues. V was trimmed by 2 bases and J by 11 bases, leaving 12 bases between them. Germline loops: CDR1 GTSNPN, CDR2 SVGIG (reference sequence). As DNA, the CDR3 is TGTGCCTGGAGTCGGGTAGTAGATGAGCTGTTTTTT. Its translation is CAWSRVVDELFF.

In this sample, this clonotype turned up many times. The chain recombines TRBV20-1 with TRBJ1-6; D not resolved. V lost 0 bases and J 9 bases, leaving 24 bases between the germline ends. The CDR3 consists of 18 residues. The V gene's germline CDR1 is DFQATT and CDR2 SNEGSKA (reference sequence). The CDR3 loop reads CSARDFGFGRQASSPLHF. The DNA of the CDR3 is TGCAGTGCTAGAGATTTCGGTTTTGGTAGGCAAGCGAGTTCACCCCTCCACTTT.

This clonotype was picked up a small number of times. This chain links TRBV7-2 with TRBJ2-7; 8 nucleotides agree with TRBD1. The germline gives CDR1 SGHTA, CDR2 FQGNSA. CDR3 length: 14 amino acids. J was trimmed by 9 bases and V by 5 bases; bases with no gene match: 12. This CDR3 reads CASSPRTGKGGQYF. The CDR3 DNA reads TGTGCCAGCAGCCCACGGACAGGGAAGGGCGGGCAGTACTTC.

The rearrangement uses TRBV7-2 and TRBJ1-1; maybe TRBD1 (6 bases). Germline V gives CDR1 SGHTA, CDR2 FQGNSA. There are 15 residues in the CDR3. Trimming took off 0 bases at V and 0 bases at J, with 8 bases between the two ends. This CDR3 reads CASSLAGTLNTEAFF. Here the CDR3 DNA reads TGTGCCAGCAGCTTAGCCGGGACACTGAACACTGAAGCTTTCTTT.

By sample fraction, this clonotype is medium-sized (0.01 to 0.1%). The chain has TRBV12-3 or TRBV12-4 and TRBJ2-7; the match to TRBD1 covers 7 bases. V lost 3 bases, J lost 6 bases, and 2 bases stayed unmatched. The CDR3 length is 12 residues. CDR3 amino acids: CASSFQGVEQYF. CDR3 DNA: TGTGCCAGCAGTTTCCAGGGGGTCGAGCAGTACTTC.

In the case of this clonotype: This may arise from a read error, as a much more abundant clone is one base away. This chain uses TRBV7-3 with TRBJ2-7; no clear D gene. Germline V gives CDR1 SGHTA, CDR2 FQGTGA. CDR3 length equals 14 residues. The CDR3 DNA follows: TGTGCCAGCAGCTTGACCCATAGCTCCTACGAGAAGTACTTC. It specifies CASSLTHSSYEKYF.

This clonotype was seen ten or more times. CDR3 sequence reads: CASSEGPGGNQPQHF. The CDR3 DNA sequence: TGTGCCAGCAGTGAAGGTCCAGGGGGCAATCAGCCCCAGCATTTT. The chain couples TRBV6-1 to TRBJ1-5, with D tentatively TRBD1 (6 bases). Germline V gene lookup returns CDR1 MNHNS and CDR2 SASEGT. The V end lost 1 base, the J end lost 2 bases, and 9 bases lay between the germline ends. This CDR3 contains 15 residues.

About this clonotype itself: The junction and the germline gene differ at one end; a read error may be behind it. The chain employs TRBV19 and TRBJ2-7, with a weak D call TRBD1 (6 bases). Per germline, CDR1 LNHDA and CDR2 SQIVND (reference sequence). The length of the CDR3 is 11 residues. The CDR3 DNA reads TGTGCAAGTAACAGGGCCTACGAGAAGTACTTC. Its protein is CASNRAYEKYF.

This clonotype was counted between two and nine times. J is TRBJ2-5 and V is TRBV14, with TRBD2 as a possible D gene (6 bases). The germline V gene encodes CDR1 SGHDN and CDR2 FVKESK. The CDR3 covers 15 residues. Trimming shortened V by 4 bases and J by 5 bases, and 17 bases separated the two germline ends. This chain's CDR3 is CASSPSMGGRETQYF. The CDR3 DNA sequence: TGTGCCAGCAGCCCGTCGATGGGGGGACGCGAGACCCAGTACTTC.

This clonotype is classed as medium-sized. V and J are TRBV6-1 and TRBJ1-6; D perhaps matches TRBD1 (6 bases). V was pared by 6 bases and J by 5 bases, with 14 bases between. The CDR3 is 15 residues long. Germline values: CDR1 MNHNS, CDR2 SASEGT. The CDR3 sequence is CASRFQQGNNSPLHF. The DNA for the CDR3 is TGTGCCAGCAGATTCCAACAGGGAAATAATTCACCCCTCCACTTT.

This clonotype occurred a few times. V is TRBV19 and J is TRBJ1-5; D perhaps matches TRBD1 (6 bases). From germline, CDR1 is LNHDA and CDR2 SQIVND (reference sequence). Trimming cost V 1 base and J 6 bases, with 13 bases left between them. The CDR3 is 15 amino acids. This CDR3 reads CASSIVGGQGQPQHF. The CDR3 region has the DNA TGTGCCAGTAGTATAGTCGGGGGGCAGGGTCAGCCCCAGCATTTT.

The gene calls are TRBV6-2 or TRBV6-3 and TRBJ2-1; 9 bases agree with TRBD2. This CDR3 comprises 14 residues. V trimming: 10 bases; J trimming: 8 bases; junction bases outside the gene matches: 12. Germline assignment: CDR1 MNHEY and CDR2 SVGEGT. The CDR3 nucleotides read TGTGCCACCGGGACTAGCTGGGGGGGGGATGAGCAGTTCTTC. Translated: CATGTSWGGDEQFF.

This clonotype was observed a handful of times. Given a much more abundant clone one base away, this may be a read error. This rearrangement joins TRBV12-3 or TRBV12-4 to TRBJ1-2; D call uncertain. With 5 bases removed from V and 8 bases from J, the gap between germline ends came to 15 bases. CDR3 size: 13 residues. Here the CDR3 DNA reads TGTGCCAGCAGTCAATCGGGCACCAGGGGCTACACCTTC. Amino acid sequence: CASSQSGTRGYTF.

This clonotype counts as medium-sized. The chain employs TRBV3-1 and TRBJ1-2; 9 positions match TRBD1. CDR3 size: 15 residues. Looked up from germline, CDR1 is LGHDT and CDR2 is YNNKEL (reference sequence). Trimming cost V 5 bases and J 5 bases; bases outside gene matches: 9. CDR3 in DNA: TGTGCCAGCAGCGCTACGACAGGGGGGTTTTATGGCTACACCTTC. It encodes CASSATTGGFYGYTF.

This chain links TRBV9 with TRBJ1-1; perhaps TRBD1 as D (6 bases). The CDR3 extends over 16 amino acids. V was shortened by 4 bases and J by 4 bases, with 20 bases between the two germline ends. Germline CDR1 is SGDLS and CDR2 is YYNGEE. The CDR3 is CASSRIKQGAGTEAFF. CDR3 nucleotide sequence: TGTGCCAGCAGCCGTATCAAACAGGGCGCTGGCACTGAAGCTTTCTTT. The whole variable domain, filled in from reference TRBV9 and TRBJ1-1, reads DSGVTQTPKHLITATGQRVTLRCSPRSGDLSVYWYQQSLDQGLQFLIQYYNGEERAKGNILERFSAQQFPDLHSELNLSSLELGDSALYFCASSRIKQGAGTEAFFGQGTRLTVV.